The 22 T cell receptor beta chains listed next were all sequenced from one sample in a study of shared clonotypes between healthy human individuals. Assay: immunoSEQ multiplex PCR; the TCRdb copy retains only in-frame clones and omits some. The table includes about 2.1 million clones, approximately 94% detected once. CD8 cells classed as naive were CD45RO-negative and positively selected for CCR7, excluding terminally differentiated effector memory CD45RA+ cells. The sequenced sample consisted of naive CD8+ T cells from PBMCs. These receptors were collected from a man aged 18 to 29 in good health. Some clones in this sample may be carry-over from other donors' samples.

The genes are TRBV13 and TRBJ2-5, with D hard to call. The CDR3 extends over 15 amino acids. Trimming stripped 5 bases from V and 3 bases from J, with 16 bases between. In germline, CDR1 is PRHDT, CDR2 FYEKMQ (reference sequence). The CDR3 nucleotides are TGTGCCAGCAGCCCAACCCGAGGAAACAAAGAGACCCAGTACTTC. It yields the protein CASSPTRGNKETQYF.

The chain has TRBV7-9 and TRBJ2-7; D is undetermined. Germline CDR1 is SEHNR and CDR2 is FQNEAQ (reference sequence). This CDR3 is 14 amino acids long. Trimming cost V 5 bases and J 2 bases, with 13 bases left between them. CDR3 nucleotide sequence: TGTGCCAGCAGCGAAAAGGGAATAGCCTACGAGCAGTACTTC. It yields the protein CASSEKGIAYEQYF.

The chain uses TRBV7-2 and TRBJ2-1, with 7 bases that match TRBD2. The trim removed 0 bases at V and 7 bases at J, leaving 6 bases unmatched. The CDR3 runs 15 residues. Germline assignment: CDR1 SGHTA and CDR2 FQGNSA. The CDR3 reads CASSLAGGPGNEQFF. The CDR3 region has the DNA TGTGCCAGCAGCTTAGCGGGAGGGCCTGGGAATGAGCAGTTCTTC.

This chain connects TRBV7-9 to TRBJ1-4; TRBD1 matches 7 bases. Germline V gene lookup returns CDR1 SEHNR and CDR2 FQNEAQ (reference sequence). V dropped 5 bases and J dropped 6; count of bases not matched to a gene: 9. The CDR3 sequence is 15 residues long. This chain's CDR3 is CASSRRGQRDEKLFF. The CDR3 bases are TGTGCCAGCAGCCGTAGGGGACAGAGAGATGAAAAACTGTTTTTT.

V usage is TRBV7-7 and J usage is TRBJ2-1, with TRBD2 as a possible D gene (6 bases). Germline V gene lookup returns CDR1 SSHAT and CDR2 FNYEAQ (reference sequence). This CDR3 is built from 17 residues. Trimming stripped 1 base from V and 2 bases from J, with 15 bases between. The CDR3 reads CASSLGPSAGPYNEQFF. Written as DNA, the CDR3 is TGTGCCAGCAGCTTAGGGCCGTCGGCGGGGCCCTACAATGAGCAGTTCTTC.

V is TRBV6-5 and J is TRBJ2-7; 9 bases line up with TRBD1. Germline V gene sequence: CDR1 MNHEY, CDR2 SVGAGI. Trimming cost V 0 bases and J 5 bases; bases outside gene matches: 8. This CDR3 spans 16 amino acids. The CDR3 DNA reads as TGTGCCAGCAGTTACTCGATACGGACAGGGGTCCACGAGCAGTACTTC. This encodes CASSYSIRTGVHEQYF.

The V call is TRBV6-5, the J call TRBJ1-1, with a possible D match to TRBD1 (5 bases). This CDR3 contains 15 residues. The germline CDR1 and CDR2 sequences are MNHEY and SVGAGI. Trimming stripped 2 bases from V and 1 base from J, with 11 bases between. CDR3 nucleotides: TGTGCCAGCAGTTACGGGGGGGACTGGAACACTGAAGCTTTCTTT. The encoded protein is CASSYGGDWNTEAFF.

The rearrangement uses TRBV5-6 and TRBJ2-3, with no clear D. Germline V gene lookup returns CDR1 SGHDT and CDR2 YYEEEE. CDR3 length: 12 residues. The V and J ends lost 3 bases and 6 bases respectively, with 8 bases between them. The CDR3 sequence: CASSYTLDTQYF. DNA for the CDR3: TGTGCCAGCAGCTACACTTTGGATACGCAGTATTTT.

The rearrangement uses TRBV5-8 and TRBJ1-4, with D maybe TRBD1 (6 bases). The CDR3 is made up of 15 amino acids. Trimming left V 0 bases short and J 4 bases short, with 10 bases between. Germline CDR1 and CDR2: SGHTS and YDEGEE. The CDR3, as DNA: TGTGCCAGCAGCTTGGAGGGCAGGGGTAATGAAAAACTGTTTTTT. Its protein product is CASSLEGRGNEKLFF.

The CDR3 spells CASSRLTYNEQFF. In DNA form, the CDR3 reads TGTGCCAGCAGCCGGTTAACCTACAATGAGCAGTTCTTC. The chain carries TRBV27 and TRBJ2-1; D is undetermined. V was trimmed by 6 bases and J by 2 bases, leaving 8 bases between them. Germline loops: CDR1 MNHEY, CDR2 SMNVEV (reference sequence). The CDR3 contains 13 residues.

This clone is a singleton in its sample. The chain carries TRBV30 and TRBJ1-3; D uncertain. In germline, CDR1 is GTSNPN, CDR2 SVGIG (reference sequence). Trimming removed 5 bases at V and 4 bases at J, with 18 bases between. The CDR3 is 15 residues long. Written as DNA, the CDR3 is TGTGCCTGGTACCTACGCGGGAATTTCGGAAACACCATATATTTT. As protein: CAWYLRGNFGNTIYF.

The genes are TRBV13 and TRBJ2-4; D assignment may be TRBD1 or TRBD2 (5 bases each). The germline CDR1 and CDR2 sequences are PRHDT and FYEKMQ (reference sequence). The ends were cut back, 6 bases at V and 1 base at J, with 13 bases in the middle. CDR3 length: 15 amino acids. The CDR3 sequence is CASRGEGEAKNIQYF. For the CDR3, the DNA is TGTGCCAGCAGGGGGGAAGGAGAGGCCAAAAACATTCAGTACTTC.

This chain joins TRBV19 and TRBJ2-3, with TRBD2 matching over 13 bases. Germline V CDR1 and CDR2: LNHDA, SQIVND (reference sequence). With 1 base clipped from V and 4 bases from J, the junction kept 14 bases outside the gene matches. The CDR3 is 20 amino acids. CDR3 in amino acids: CASSIVGPGLAGERPDTQYF. Here the CDR3 DNA reads TGTGCCAGTAGTATAGTAGGGCCAGGACTAGCGGGAGAAAGGCCAGATACGCAGTATTTT.

The sample holds one count of this clone. The V and J genes are TRBV7-6 and TRBJ2-7, with a tentative D call TRBD2 (5 bases). CDR1 and CDR2 (germline): SGHVS, FNYEAQ. This CDR3 spans 14 amino acids. Trimming stripped 6 bases from V and 1 base from J, with 13 bases between. CDR3 region: CASSPGRESYEQYF. CDR3 coding DNA: TGTGCCAGCAGTCCCGGACGGGAATCCTACGAGCAGTACTTC.

CDR3 DNA: TGTGCCAGCAGCTCCCGGGACAGGGGGCTTTCGCAGTACTTC. Its translation is CASSSRDRGLSQYF. The genes are TRBV7-9 and TRBJ2-7; TRBD1 matches at 12 bases. The CDR3 contains 14 residues. Germline CDR1 reads SEHNR; CDR2 reads FQNEAQ (reference sequence). With 4 bases clipped from V and 9 bases from J, the junction kept 7 bases outside the gene matches.

J is TRBJ2-7 and V is TRBV7-2; TRBD2 matches at 10 bases. Trimming removed 0 bases from V and 1 base from J; junction bases left unmatched: 3. In germline, CDR1 is SGHTA, CDR2 FQGNSA. This CDR3 is 16 amino acids long. The CDR3 region has the DNA TGTGCCAGCAGCTTAGCTAGCGGGAGGCTGTCCTACGAGCAGTACTTC. Its protein product is CASSLASGRLSYEQYF.

The chain combines TRBV5-1 with TRBJ2-3; 7 bases fit TRBD2. The junction had 7 bases not matched to a gene; V was cut back by 4 bases and J by 2 bases. Per the germline V gene, CDR1 is SGHRS and CDR2 is YFSETQ. The CDR3 covers 15 residues. The DNA of the CDR3 is TGCGCCAGCAGCCCGGGACTATATTCCACAGATACGCAGTATTTT. Translated: CASSPGLYSTDTQYF.

The CDR3 loop reads CASSAGGPNQPQHF. As DNA, the CDR3 is TGTGCCAGCAGCGCAGGGGGGCCGAATCAGCCCCAGCATTTT. This sequence joins TRBV7-9 and TRBJ1-5; 7 nucleotides align to TRBD1. The CDR3 runs to 14 residues. V gave up 5 bases and J gave up 4 bases; unmatched junction bases: 5. Germline assignment: CDR1 SEHNR and CDR2 FQNEAQ (reference sequence).

This clone is a singleton in its sample. The sample holds other DNA sequences that translate to the same CDR3. The gene calls are TRBV7-9 and TRBJ2-2; D is unclear. The CDR3 has 13 residues. V dropped 5 bases and J dropped 6 bases, with 10 bases sitting between them. CDR1 SEHNR and CDR2 FQNEAQ come from the germline V gene (reference sequence). In DNA, the CDR3 is TGTGCCAGCAGCCCCGTCGGCGCCGGGGAGCTGTTTTTT. The encoded protein is CASSPVGAGELFF.

The CDR3 nucleotides read TGTGCCAGCAGTTTATTGAGCAGGGGAGCGGGCGAGCAGTACTTC. This gives the protein CASSLLSRGAGEQYF. The genes are TRBV27 and TRBJ2-7; D may be TRBD1 or TRBD2 (6 bases each). The CDR3 length is 15 residues. Germline CDR1 is MNHEY and CDR2 is SMNVEV (reference sequence). V dropped 1 base and J dropped 6 bases, with 16 bases sitting between them.

The genes are TRBV5-8 and TRBJ1-5; D may be TRBD1 (5 bases). The V gene's germline CDR1 is SGHTS and CDR2 YDEGEE. V was shortened by 1 base and J by 2 bases, with 10 bases between the two germline ends. This CDR3 region has 15 residues. The DNA for the CDR3 is TGTGCCAGCAGCTTGTCTGGGGGTCGCAATCAGCCCCAGCATTTT. Its translation is CASSLSGGRNQPQHF.

The chain recombines TRBV5-1 with TRBJ2-7; possibly TRBD2 for D (5 bases). V lost 6 bases to trimming and J lost 3 bases, with 22 bases between them. The CDR3 loop spans 16 amino acids. In germline, CDR1 is SGHRS, CDR2 YFSETQ. The CDR3 here is CASNWGGVRGIYEQYF. The CDR3 coding sequence is TGCGCCAGCAATTGGGGTGGTGTGAGAGGGATCTACGAGCAGTACTTC.